These 23 T cell receptor beta chains were sequenced from one sample in a study of T cells in Graves' hyperthyroidism and ophthalmopathy. RNA transcripts yielded amplified TCR beta CDR3 regions. First-round RT-PCR with HTBI primers amplified the TCR CDR3 region. Each CDR3 protein gets one entry after TCRdb re-called the multiplex PCR reads with MiXCR. The sample has about 500,000 distinct CDR3 sequences; over 15% are singletons. The source material was blood. These receptors were taken from a woman younger than 35 with Graves' hyperthyroidism.

The chain combines TRBV7-9 with TRBJ2-5; a possible D gene is TRBD2 (7 bases). There are 14 residues in the CDR3. CDR1 and CDR2 (germline): SEHNR, FQNEAQ (reference sequence). V was trimmed by 2 bases and J by 5 bases, leaving 12 bases between them. CDR3 DNA: TGTGCCAGCAGCTTAAGGGGGGGCTGGGAGACCCAGTACTTC. This encodes CASSLRGGWETQYF.

The table lists this clonotype with a few counts. J is TRBJ2-1 and V is TRBV5-4; possible D gene TRBD1, 7 bases. V dropped 3 bases and J dropped 5 bases, with 12 bases sitting between them. Germline CDR1 reads SGHNT; CDR2 reads YYREEE (reference sequence). The CDR3 is 14 residues long. CDR3 nucleotide sequence: TGTGCCAGCAGCTCGCGGGACAGACACAATGAGCAGTTCTTC. Translating it yields CASSSRDRHNEQFF.

The rearrangement uses TRBV29-1 and TRBJ1-1; D unresolved. The V gene's germline CDR1 is SQVTM and CDR2 ANQGSEA. The CDR3 extends over 11 amino acids. V was shortened by 7 bases and J by 3 bases, with 9 bases between the two germline ends. CDR3 sequence: CSGAVDTEAFF. CDR3 coding DNA: TGCAGCGGTGCGGTTGACACTGAAGCTTTCTTT.

This clonotype was seen many times. The genes are TRBV28 and TRBJ2-7; TRBD2 might be the D (7 bases). Trimming shortened V by 7 bases and J by 5 bases, and 24 bases separated the two germline ends. The CDR3 loop spans 16 amino acids. CDR1 and CDR2 from the germline V gene are MDHEN and SYDVKM. The CDR3 nucleotides read TGTGCCAGCAAAATTTTTGGGGGGGCAGGCCCTGACGAGCAGTACTTC. Its translation is CASKIFGGAGPDEQYF.

This chain connects TRBV7-9 to TRBJ2-7; the D gene is possibly TRBD2 (6 bases). V lost 1 base to trimming and J lost 3 bases, with 16 bases between them. Germline values: CDR1 SEHNR, CDR2 FQNEAQ (reference sequence). The CDR3 has 16 residues. The CDR3 loop is CASSLVVSGPVYEQYF. The CDR3 region has the DNA TGTGCCAGCAGCTTAGTCGTTAGCGGACCCGTCTACGAGCAGTACTTC.

This clonotype showed up many times. This chain connects TRBV12-3 or TRBV12-4 to TRBJ2-5; D is uncertain. The germline V and J ends were trimmed by 6 bases and 3 bases, with 8 bases remaining between them. This CDR3 has 12 amino acids. CDR3 region: CASSPMEETQYF. CDR3 nucleotide sequence: TGTGCCAGCAGCCCTATGGAAGAGACCCAGTACTTC.

Comments on this clonotype: The junction shows a germline mismatch at one end, possibly a read error. The chain couples TRBV6-1 to TRBJ2-6; D may be TRBD1 (5 bases). Germline CDR1 is MNHNS and CDR2 is SASEGT. The CDR3 has 16 residues. The CDR3 nucleotides read TGTGCCAGCACCGAGTGGGCGGCCTCTGGGGCCGACGTCCTGACTTTC. It encodes CASTEWAASGADVLTF.

The chain carries TRBV28 and TRBJ2-7, with 10 bases aligning to TRBD2. The CDR3 runs to 14 residues. V shed 5 bases and J 9 bases; nucleotides not matched to a gene: 10. Germline CDR1 reads MDHEN; CDR2 reads SYDVKM. CDR3 region: CASSRVAGGGGQYF. The CDR3 DNA reads TGTGCCAGCAGTAGAGTAGCGGGAGGAGGAGGGCAGTACTTC.

Ten or more counts support this clonotype. This chain joins TRBV27 and TRBJ2-1; D could derive from TRBD1 or TRBD2 (6 bases each). The CDR3 loop spans 15 amino acids. V was shortened by 4 bases and J by 0 bases, with 10 bases between the two germline ends. The germline V gene has CDR1 MNHEY and CDR2 SMNVEV (reference sequence). The CDR3 nucleotides read TGTGCCAGCAGTTGGGGGGCGCGCTCCTACAATGAGCAGTTCTTC. Protein sequence: CASSWGARSYNEQFF.

This clonotype was picked up a small number of times. CDR3 nucleotides: TGTGCCAGCAACAAAGGGGCAGGGGGCCCCGAGCAGTACTTC. It encodes CASNKGAGGPEQYF. The V and J genes are TRBV6-1 and TRBJ2-7; 8 bases are shared with TRBD1. Germline CDR1 is MNHNS and CDR2 is SASEGT. The CDR3 consists of 14 residues. With 7 bases clipped from V and 6 bases from J, the junction kept 11 bases outside the gene matches.

This clonotype occurred many times. The CDR3 nucleotides read TGTGCCAGCAGGTTGACAGCTTACGAGCAGTACTTC. Amino acid sequence: CASRLTAYEQYF. J is TRBJ2-7 and V is TRBV28, with D tentatively TRBD1 (5 bases). CDR3 length equals 12 residues. Germline-derived CDR1 and CDR2 are MDHEN and SYDVKM. Trimming pared 6 bases from V and 4 bases from J, leaving 10 bases between.

This clonotype was counted between two and nine times. J is TRBJ2-7 and V is TRBV29-1; the D gene could be TRBD1 or TRBD2 (6 bases each). Germline V gene sequence: CDR1 SQVTM, CDR2 ANQGSEA. CDR3 length: 13 residues. The V end was cut by 6 bases, the J end by 2 bases, with 14 bases between. CDR3 in amino acids: CSVAGGGPYEQYF. The CDR3 coding sequence is TGCAGCGTCGCCGGAGGGGGGCCCTACGAGCAGTACTTC.

The sample holds many counts of this clonotype. This sequence joins TRBV7-2 and TRBJ2-1; 7 bases match TRBD2. This CDR3 contains 16 residues. Trimming cost V 1 base and J 3 bases; bases outside gene matches: 6. CDR1 and CDR2 from the germline V gene are SGHTA and FQGNSA. CDR3 loop: CASSLGREGLYNEQFF. CDR3 bases: TGTGCCAGCAGCTTAGGGAGGGAGGGTCTCTACAATGAGCAGTTCTTC.

This clonotype was detected ten times or more. In nucleotides, the CDR3 is TGCAGTGCCCGTAGACTAGCGGCGGACCAAGAGACCCAGTACTTC. Its protein is CSARRLAADQETQYF. This chain links TRBV20-1 with TRBJ2-5, with TRBD2 matching over 9 bases. This CDR3 region has 15 residues. CDR1 is DFQATT, CDR2 SNEGSKA, per germline (reference sequence). V was pared by 6 bases and J by 0 bases, with 8 bases of the junction left unmatched.

This clonotype has a handful of counts. The chain recombines TRBV4-1 with TRBJ2-2, with 9 bases aligning to TRBD1. The CDR3 covers 14 residues. The trim removed 4 bases at V and 6 bases at J, leaving 3 bases unmatched. In germline, CDR1 is MGHRA, CDR2 YSYEKL. This chain's CDR3 is CASSRDRVAGELFF. The CDR3 nucleotides read TGCGCCAGCAGCCGGGACAGGGTGGCCGGGGAGCTGTTTTTT.

The table lists this clonotype with many counts. The chain carries TRBV5-1 and TRBJ2-2; unclear D gene. This CDR3 contains 15 residues. Trimming cost V 0 bases and J 1 base, with 7 bases left between them. Germline CDR1 reads SGHRS; CDR2 reads YFSETQ. CDR3 bases: TGCGCCAGCAGCTTGGAGCCGGGGAACACCGGGGAGCTGTTTTTT. This codes for CASSLEPGNTGELFF.

This chain uses TRBV11-2 with TRBJ2-1; 10 bases fit TRBD1. This CDR3 has 16 amino acids. The V gene's germline CDR1 is SGHAT and CDR2 FQNNGV. V dropped 1 base and J dropped 8; count of bases not matched to a gene: 8. The CDR3 region has the DNA TGTGCCAGCAGCTTAGTCAGGACAGGGGGGTATTATGAGCAGTTCTTC. Amino acids: CASSLVRTGGYYEQFF.

This clonotype was counted many times. The rearrangement uses TRBV10-3 and TRBJ1-1; D call uncertain. Germline CDR1 ENHRY, CDR2 SYGVKD. The CDR3 length is 13 residues. Deletions cut 7 bases from V and 2 bases from J, with 11 bases between. The CDR3 region has the DNA TGTGCCATCACCAAGACGGACAACACTGAAGCTTTCTTT. Translation: CAITKTDNTEAFF.

In this sample, this clonotype turned up a few times. The rearrangement joins TRBV29-1 to TRBJ2-5; 8 bases fit TRBD2. V trimming: 3 bases; J trimming: 9 bases; junction bases outside the gene matches: 15. Germline V gene lookup returns CDR1 SQVTM and CDR2 ANQGSEA. CDR3 length: 15 amino acids. CDR3 residues: CSVETRTSPPGSQYF. CDR3 coding DNA: TGCAGCGTTGAGACACGGACTAGCCCACCGGGGTCCCAGTACTTC.

This clonotype was detected many times. The chain couples TRBV6-4 to TRBJ1-5, with 7 bases matching TRBD1. Unmatched junction bases numbered 6, after V lost 3 bases and J lost 4 bases. The germline gives CDR1 MRHNA, CDR2 SNTAGT. The CDR3 is 15 residues long. The CDR3 bases are TGTGCCAGCAGTGAGGCGGCAGGGGGAAATCAGCCCCAGCATTTT. This translates into CASSEAAGGNQPQHF.

This clonotype was detected many times. J is TRBJ2-1 and V is TRBV11-2, with TRBD1 matching 9 bases. V gave up 4 bases and J gave up 2 bases; unmatched junction bases: 6. Germline values: CDR1 SGHAT, CDR2 FQNNGV. The CDR3 contains 16 residues. Written as DNA, the CDR3 is TGTGCCAGCAGCTCCATCCGGGACAGGGCCTACAATGAGCAGTTCTTC. Translating gives CASSSIRDRAYNEQFF. The whole variable domain, remainder taken from reference TRBV11-2 and TRBJ2-1, is EAGVAQSPRYKIIEKRQSVAFWCNPISGHATLYWYQQILGQGPKLLIQFQNNGVVDDSQLPKDRFSAERLKGVDSTLKIQPAKLEDSAVYLCASSSIRDRAYNEQFFGPGTRLTVL.

This clonotype was recorded many times. This chain connects TRBV30 to TRBJ2-5; 7 positions agree with TRBD1. Looked up from germline, CDR1 is GTSNPN and CDR2 is SVGIG (reference sequence). Germline trimming cut 4 bases from V and 4 bases from J; bases unmatched to any gene: 3. CDR3 size: 12 residues. The CDR3 DNA reads as TGTGCCTGGAACAGGGGTGGAGAGACCCAGTACTTC. It codes for CAWNRGGETQYF.

In this sample, this clonotype turned up a few times. The chain employs TRBV6-1 and TRBJ2-1, with TRBD2 identical over 12 bases. With V trimmed by 3 bases and J by 6 bases, 3 bases remained unmatched. Germline loops: CDR1 MNHNS, CDR2 SASEGT. The CDR3 extends over 15 amino acids. The CDR3: CASSETSGSSNEQFF. DNA of the CDR3: TGTGCCAGCAGTGAGACTAGCGGGAGTAGCAATGAGCAGTTCTTC.